Listed below are T cell receptor beta chains from one sample, sequenced in a study of blood T cell repertoires in COVID-19. The assay was immunoSEQ multiplex PCR, and TCRdb's table has in-frame clones only and misses some. The sample yields 260,000 or so clones, 88% seen once. The sequenced sample consisted of peripheral blood. The source is a young man with active or convalescent COVID-19. Both conserved end residues are part of each CDR3. The D gene is left open where the match is weak.

V,D,CDR3
TRBV6-5,TRBD1,CASRSGQGAETQYF
TRBV9,NA,CASSGVGHGGPNYGYTF
TRBV24-1,TRBD1,CATSKRDSSYEQYF
TRBV20-1,TRBD1,CSARTGNTIYF
TRBV19,NA,CASSIELWFSTSGEGTDTQYF
TRBV10-3,NA,CAIRTEVENSPLHF
TRBV3-1/TRBV3-2,NA,CASSQDRGAYEQYF
TRBV9,NA,CASSVATGQNSPLHF
TRBV7-3,TRBD2,CASSFLQAGGPGRYEQFF
TRBV5-1,NA,CASSPGTGVEKLFF
TRBV7-6,NA,CASSDKPGNPSPDEQFF
TRBV5-6,NA,CASSLGSPSGGYTF
TRBV3-1/TRBV3-2,NA,CASSGWGGGGAYNEQFF
TRBV19,TRBD1,CASSARQGYGYTF
TRBV19,TRBD1,CASSIVGTGYEQYF
TRBV10-3,NA,CAIRRGLNTEAFF
TRBV3-1/TRBV3-2,TRBD1,CASSLNYRDRQFF
TRBV4-1,NA,CASSPLWVGALETQYF
TRBV6-1,NA,CASSDLGAIGNTIYF
TRBV11-2,NA,CASSAQGNEAFF
TRBV9,TRBD1,CASSANYIRGNIFNYGYTF
TRBV12-3/TRBV12-4,NA,CASNGGVNTEAFF
TRBV7-9,TRBD1,CASSLAAGGNEQFF
TRBV7-9,TRBD1,CASSSRQGGEKLFF
TRBV5-1,TRBD1,CASSSRTGWFGNIQYF
TRBV6-5,TRBD1,CASRYRDRARSGYTF
TRBV27,NA,CASRPALAGYEQYF
TRBV7-8,NA,CASRRGTEAFF
TRBV4-1,TRBD1,CASSHRNDRVNTEAFF
TRBV5-5,NA,CASSFSGGELFF
TRBV5-1,NA,CASSGTTGLGREQYF
TRBV20-1,TRBD1,CSASTYRVDRGGVYEQYF
TRBV29-1,NA,CSVVVGSLGEQYF
TRBV13,NA,CASSLIEENSGNTIYF
TRBV5-1,NA,CASRGVGYTEAFF
TRBV10-1,TRBD1,CASSPNLGTGGEQFF
TRBV25-1,NA,CASSEYLGAGYGYTF
TRBV2,NA,CAIRRVGNTIYF
TRBV18,NA,CASSPLLGGSSYNEQFF
TRBV27,TRBD1,CASSPGQGFDYGYTF
TRBV9,NA,CASSVVEGGYEQYF
TRBV5-6,TRBD1,CASSTGTGGGPYGYTF
TRBV25-1,TRBD1,CASTQTGVTDTEAFF
TRBV7-9,TRBD1,CASSYLRGQGDYGYTF
TRBV6-5,NA,CASLSGISYNEQFF
TRBV6-2/TRBV6-3,TRBD2,CASSDPTSGGYQETQYF
TRBV28,NA,CASSLRALGGGQYF
TRBV9,TRBD1,CASSVHGGTGDVDTQYF
TRBV4-1,NA,CASRGNRQNTEAFF
TRBV4-1,NA,CASSQGPQETQYF
TRBV2,TRBD1,CASSLGQGFNEKLFF
TRBV12-5,NA,CASGSLVLNTEAFF